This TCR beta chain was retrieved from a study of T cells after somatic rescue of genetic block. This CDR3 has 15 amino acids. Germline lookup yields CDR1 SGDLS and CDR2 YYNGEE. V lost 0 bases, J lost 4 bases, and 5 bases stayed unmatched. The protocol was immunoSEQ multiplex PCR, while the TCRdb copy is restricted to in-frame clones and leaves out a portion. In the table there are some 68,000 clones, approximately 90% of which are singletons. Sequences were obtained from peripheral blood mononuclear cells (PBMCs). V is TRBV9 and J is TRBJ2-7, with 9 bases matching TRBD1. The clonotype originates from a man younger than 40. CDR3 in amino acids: CASSVAGTGLYEQYF. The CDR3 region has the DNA TGTGCCAGCAGCGTAGCCGGGACAGGGCTTTACGAGCAGTACTTC.